Listed here are 21 T cell receptor beta chains from one sample, sequenced in a study of blood T cell repertoires in COVID-19. The method was immunoSEQ multiplex PCR; TCRdb's version includes in-frame clones alone and lacks a portion of them. The data hold more than 150,000 clones, with roughly 80% observed a single time. The specimen sequenced was peripheral blood. Receptors originate from a man aged 18 to 29 with active or convalescent COVID-19.

The J gene is TRBJ2-6, the V gene TRBV29-1, with TRBD1 identical over 9 bases. The CDR3 is 16 residues long. The junction had 6 bases not matched to a gene; V was cut back by 6 bases and J by 0 bases. The germline V gene has CDR1 SQVTM and CDR2 ANQGSEA. For the CDR3, the DNA is TGCAGCGTACAAACAGGGGGCCCCTCTGGGGCCAACGTCCTGACTTTC. It specifies CSVQTGGPSGANVLTF.

The J gene is TRBJ1-1, the V gene TRBV2; 7 bases line up with TRBD1. Germline-derived CDR1 and CDR2 are SNHLY and FYNNEI. The CDR3 sequence is 15 residues long. V lost 7 bases, J lost 2 bases, and 10 bases stayed unmatched. The CDR3, as DNA: TGTGCCAGCACCACCCGGCAGGGGGTAAACACTGAAGCTTTCTTT. Translation: CASTTRQGVNTEAFF.

The chain joins TRBV24-1 to TRBJ2-5; 9 bases align to TRBD1. The ends lost 3 bases at V and 5 bases at J; junction bases unmatched: 6. This CDR3 contains 15 residues. The germline gives CDR1 KGHDR, CDR2 SFDVKD. CDR3 protein: CATSDTTGGRETQYF. The CDR3 coding sequence is TGTGCCACCAGTGATACCACAGGGGGCAGGGAGACCCAGTACTTC.

This chain joins TRBV3-1 (or the pseudogene TRBV3-2) and TRBJ1-2; tentative D call: TRBD1 (6 bases). In germline, CDR1 is LGHDT, CDR2 YNNKEL (reference sequence). The ends were cut back, 5 bases at V and 6 bases at J, with 10 bases in the middle. The CDR3 has 12 residues. CDR3 amino acids: CASSYGTNGYTF. CDR3 DNA sequence: TGTGCCAGCAGCTACGGGACAAATGGCTACACCTTC.

V gene TRBV27 combines with J gene TRBJ1-6; 9 bases are shared with TRBD1. Germline-derived CDR1 and CDR2 are MNHEY and SMNVEV (reference sequence). CDR3 length equals 15 residues. V lost 6 bases to trimming and J lost 9 bases; unmatched junction nucleotides: 9. The CDR3 is CASSRQTGGISPLHF. CDR3 DNA: TGTGCCAGCAGCCGCCAGACAGGGGGTATTTCACCCCTCCACTTT.

This chain uses TRBV6-2 or TRBV6-3 with TRBJ2-1; the D gene is possibly TRBD2 (5 bases). The CDR3 has 11 residues. V shed 4 bases and J shed 8 bases, with 6 bases lying between them. Germline-derived CDR1 and CDR2 are MNHEY and SVGEGT. The CDR3 is CASSFGDEQFF. As DNA, the CDR3 is TGTGCCAGCAGTTTCGGGGATGAGCAGTTCTTC.

The gene calls are TRBV12-5 and TRBJ1-1, with TRBD1 matching over 11 bases. CDR1 and CDR2 from the germline V gene are LGHNT and FRNRAP. CDR3 length: 13 amino acids. The junction had 2 bases not matched to a gene; V was cut back by 5 bases and J by 6 bases. CDR3 coding DNA: TGTGCTAGTGGTCCGGGACAGGGGGCTGAAGCTTTCTTT. Protein product: CASGPGQGAEAFF.

The chain combines TRBV18 with TRBJ2-2, with 7 bases aligning to TRBD1. With 3 bases clipped from V and 1 base from J, the junction kept 8 bases outside the gene matches. Germline loops: CDR1 KGHSH, CDR2 LQKENI. The CDR3 has 17 residues. CDR3 sequence (DNA): TGTGCCAGCTCACCCCCGACAGGGAGACTGAACACCGGGGAGCTGTTTTTT. Amino acids: CASSPPTGRLNTGELFF. The full variable domain, rest sourced from reference TRBV18 and TRBJ2-2, is NAGVMQNPRHLVRRRGQEARLRCSPMKGHSHVYWYRQLPEEGLKFMVYLQKENIIDESGMPKERFSAEFPKEGPSILRIQQVVRGDSAAYFCASSPPTGRLNTGELFFGEGSRLTVL.

The chain recombines TRBV19 with TRBJ1-5; 11 bases map to TRBD1. Germline trimming cut 9 bases from V and 0 bases from J; bases unmatched to any gene: 10. The CDR3 spans 17 residues. Germline V gene data show CDR1 as LNHDA and CDR2 as SQIVND (reference sequence). The CDR3 DNA sequence: TGTGCCAGCGTTGGACAGGGGGCGTTTTTTAGCAATCAGCCCCAGCATTTT. It codes for CASVGQGAFFSNQPQHF.

The chain links TRBV28 to TRBJ2-7; 9 nucleotides line up with TRBD1. Trimming cost V 2 bases and J 4 bases; bases outside gene matches: 3. The V gene's germline CDR1 is MDHEN and CDR2 SYDVKM. This CDR3 is built from 14 residues. DNA of the CDR3: TGTGCCAGCAGTTTAATGGGACAGGGTTACGAGCAGTACTTC. Translation: CASSLMGQGYEQYF.

The chain carries TRBV27 and TRBJ2-3; 7 bases are shared with TRBD1. Trimming took 4 bases from V and 2 from J; bases not matched to a gene: 6. The CDR3 sequence is 15 residues long. Germline V gives CDR1 MNHEY, CDR2 SMNVEV (reference sequence). The chain's CDR3 is CASSSHRGNTDTQYF. The CDR3 bases are TGTGCCAGCAGTTCCCACAGGGGAAACACAGATACGCAGTATTTT.

The genes are TRBV28 and TRBJ1-2; D is uncertain. Trimming shortened V by 2 bases and J by 5 bases, and 9 bases separated the two germline ends. CDR3 size: 13 residues. The germline V gene encodes CDR1 MDHEN and CDR2 SYDVKM. The DNA of the CDR3 is TGTGCCAGCAGTTTACGAACAGAATATGGCTACACCTTC. It yields the protein CASSLRTEYGYTF.

This rearrangement joins TRBV6-5 to TRBJ1-5; D is perhaps TRBD1 (5 bases). Germline V gene lookup returns CDR1 MNHEY and CDR2 SVGAGI. The CDR3 is 13 amino acids. V lost 6 bases to trimming and J lost 4 bases, with 10 bases between them. The CDR3 sequence is CASSSGRNQPQHF. In DNA, the CDR3 is TGTGCCAGCAGCTCAGGGCGGAATCAGCCCCAGCATTTT.

The chain recombines TRBV28 with TRBJ2-7; the D is unclear. The CDR3 covers 11 residues. Trimming cost V 2 bases and J 5 bases, with 4 bases left between them. Looked up from germline, CDR1 is MDHEN and CDR2 is SYDVKM. The CDR3 sequence: CASSLGNEQYF. The DNA for the CDR3 is TGTGCCAGCAGTTTAGGCAACGAGCAGTACTTC.

This chain joins TRBV5-1 and TRBJ2-2; 10 bases are a match to TRBD1. Germline loops: CDR1 SGHRS, CDR2 YFSETQ. The CDR3 covers 15 residues. Trimming at V came to 4 bases and at J to 4 bases, leaving 4 bases not matched to a gene. The CDR3 DNA reads TGCGCCAGCAGCCCGGGACAGGGGAGCACCGGGGAGCTGTTTTTT. Protein: CASSPGQGSTGELFF. The whole variable domain, remainder taken from reference TRBV5-1 and TRBJ2-2, is KAGVTQTPRYLIKTRGQQVTLSCSPISGHRSVSWYQQTPGQGLQFLFEYFSETQRNKGNFPGRFSGRQFSNSRSEMNVSTLELGDSALYLCASSPGQGSTGELFFGEGSRLTVL.

The table lists this clone with a few counts. The chain couples TRBV5-4 to TRBJ1-5, with 9 positions matching TRBD1. Germline V gives CDR1 SGHNT, CDR2 YYREEE (reference sequence). V lost 2 bases to trimming and J lost 5 bases; unmatched junction nucleotides: 2. CDR3 length: 14 amino acids. CDR3 bases: TGTGCCAGCAGCTTACAGGGGGCTCATCAGCCCCAGCATTTT. The encoded protein is CASSLQGAHQPQHF.

This sequence joins TRBV27 and TRBJ2-2, with a possible D match to TRBD1 (5 bases). V was clipped by 5 bases and J by 6 bases, with 10 bases between them. The CDR3 length is 13 residues. The germline CDR1 and CDR2 sequences are MNHEY and SMNVEV (reference sequence). This CDR3 reads CASSPQGAGELFF. The CDR3 DNA is TGTGCCAGCAGTCCGCAGGGTGCCGGGGAGCTGTTTTTT.

The chain links TRBV28 to TRBJ1-2; D ambiguous. There are 16 residues in the CDR3. Trimming stripped 5 bases from V and 2 bases from J, with 18 bases between. Germline V gene data show CDR1 as MDHEN and CDR2 as SYDVKM. The CDR3 spells CASSPHSAGTNYGYTF. CDR3 coding DNA: TGTGCCAGCAGTCCTCATTCGGCAGGAACCAACTATGGCTACACCTTC.

This chain joins TRBV5-4 and TRBJ2-7; 10 bases are a match to TRBD2. Germline assignment: CDR1 SGHNT and CDR2 YYREEE (reference sequence). Trimming took 3 bases from V and 6 from J; bases not matched to a gene: 12. This CDR3 comprises 16 residues. The CDR3 region has the DNA TGTGCCAGCAGCTCCATCGGCGGCCTAGCGGGGGTCGAGCAGTACTTC. Translating it yields CASSSIGGLAGVEQYF. Together with reference TRBV5-4 and TRBJ2-7, the CDR3 gives the full variable domain: ETGVTQSPTHLIKTRGQQVTLRCSSQSGHNTVSWYQQALGQGPQFIFQYYREEENGRGNFPPRFSGLQFPNYSSELNVNALELDDSALYLCASSSIGGLAGVEQYFGPGTRLTVT.

The gene calls are TRBV9 and TRBJ1-1; no reliable D call. The CDR3 covers 14 residues. From germline, CDR1 is SGDLS and CDR2 YYNGEE. The V end lost 0 bases, the J end lost 4 bases, and 10 bases lay between the germline ends. CDR3 protein: CASSVAFEGTEAFF. DNA for the CDR3: TGTGCCAGCAGCGTAGCCTTTGAGGGCACTGAAGCTTTCTTT.

The count of this clone is one. The V gene is TRBV7-2, the J gene TRBJ1-4; possible D gene TRBD1, 5 bases. This CDR3 region has 15 residues. Trimming cost V 5 bases and J 2 bases, with 12 bases left between them. The V gene's germline CDR1 is SGHTA and CDR2 FQGNSA. The CDR3 reads CASSIQVQTNEKLFF. The DNA of the CDR3 is TGTGCCAGCAGCATACAGGTTCAGACTAATGAAAAACTGTTTTTT.